This TCR beta chain originates from a study of identical twins (dated by TCRdb to 2016 to 2017). Regarding the research as a whole: To test whether fetal clonotypes persist, the study used deep sequencing on TCR alpha and beta repertoires from monozygotic twins, unrelated adults of various ages, and cord blood. Replicate twin experiments were performed at different times using different library preparation protocols to rule out contamination. The research as a whole found: Abundant cord blood beta clonotypes carried fewer insertions; young adult naive repertoires showed a weaker similar trend, while memory repertoires showed none. Excess twin sharing in beta out-of-frame sequences was weaker because fewer shared sequences lowered the signal-to-noise ratio. Out-of-frame TCR alpha sharing in monozygotic twins was systematically underestimated by recombination models, whereas sharing between unrelated individuals was in agreement with the recombination models. Compared with coincidental sharing between unrelated individuals, an excess of low generation-probability sequences was observed among out-of-frame TCR alpha sequences shared between twins. Zero-insertion analyses could be partly confounded by invariant T cells such as MAIT and iNKT, though diverse VJ usage argued against such confounding for most clonotypes. Because the same donors could not be followed over many years, the conclusions depended on cross-sectional statistical analysis.

Trimming takes 7 bases off V and 7 bases off J; junction bases not matched to a gene: 6. The CDR3 numbers 13 residues from cysteine through phenylalanine. Of all the DNA, just the CDR3 is kept, 39 bases in frame from base 1. CDR1 and CDR2, per the germline V gene, are KGHDR and SFDVKD. All donors were healthy Caucasians. Three pairs of female monozygotic twins, all aged roughly 18 to 30 years, made up the twin cohort. Peripheral blood mononuclear cells were used as the source from which RNA for TCR libraries was isolated. Worth noting for this clonotype: Its specific antigen is unknown. No base-level quality is on record; no much larger clone is a single base apart.

To prepare the library, 5' RACE was applied. The sequencer was an Illumina HiSeq 2000. Template switching added a universal primer binding site, and the final cDNA carried a unique molecular identifier that allowed TCR cDNA molecules to be counted accurately. Specific primers in the conserved constant-segment region were used to synthesize first-strand cDNA for TCR alpha and beta chains. Each cDNA library was double barcoded, with a SMART-Mk sample barcode plus Illumina barcodes, to control for contamination. Two successive PCR steps introduced TruSeq adapter sequences along with Illumina sample barcodes. TCR alpha and beta cDNA libraries were sequenced on the Illumina HiSeq platform with custom primers. In the original analysis: MiGEC was used to process raw reads and extract unique molecular identifiers, and MiXCR was used to find CDR3 positions. Recombination models were inferred per individual with the repgenHMM and IGoR tools using an EM algorithm. Shared clonotypes were analyzed with the tcR package in R, and sharing was normalized by the product of cloneset sizes. To study raw recombination free of thymic and clonal selection effects, out-of-frame nonproductive sequences were analyzed. TCRdb reran the public reads through fastp at Q25 and MiXCR, keeping productive beta chains. Every entry covers one CDR3 protein and lists the most common genes and DNA from its rows. What appears here as the V and J calls and clone size reflects TCRdb's work, not the paper's. The sample contains hundreds of thousands of distinct CDR3 sequences, 8.6% of them found a single time. The ten largest clones add up to more than 0.75% of the sample.

This sample was also put to use in a study of yellow fever vaccine responses in identical twins. As that second study puts it: The T cell response to vaccination in identical twins was reported by the authors to appear partly convergent and partly personalized. In the study, vaccine-responding T cell clones were precisely tracked in identical twins.

Specimen: PBMCs. The clonotype was recovered from a woman younger than 30 in good health. The chain uses TRBV24-1 and TRBJ2-7, with TRBD1 identical over 10 junction bases. This receptor carries the CDR3 CATRGTGDEEQYF. The DNA sequence reads TGTGCCACCAGGGGGACAGGGGATGAAGAGCAGTACTTC.